Following are 23 T cell receptor beta chains from one sample sequenced in a study of blood T cell repertoires in COVID-19 (TCRdb year 2020). Libraries came from the immunoSEQ multiplex PCR assay. In its TCRdb copy, this immuneACCESS table keeps in-frame sequences only and misses some clones. Where compared with another copy, unresolved V genes explain less than half of these, and the others have no known cause. The sample table contains approximately 340,000 clones; only one count was recorded for roughly 86% of them. Around 10% of the sample rests with the top ten. Sequenced: peripheral blood. These receptors came from a man aged 25-45 years with COVID-19, enrolled during active disease.

This clone was seen a single time. This chain uses TRBV7-8 with TRBJ2-2; D call uncertain. CDR3 length: 18 residues. Per the germline V gene, CDR1 is SGHVS and CDR2 is FQNEAQ. V lost 2 bases and J lost 1, with 17 bases in between. This chain's CDR3 is CASSLYSPRRLNTGELFF. CDR3 nucleotide sequence: TGTGCCAGCAGCTTATACTCCCCCCGCCGACTGAACACCGGGGAGCTGTTTTTT.

The chain couples TRBV5-1 to TRBJ2-3; D is uncertain. The CDR3 runs to 16 residues. V lost 0 bases and J lost 2, with 13 bases in between. Germline CDR1 and CDR2: SGHRS and YFSETQ. This CDR3 is CASSLGLGPSTDTQYF. In DNA form, the CDR3 reads TGCGCCAGCAGCTTGGGGCTGGGCCCCTCCACAGATACGCAGTATTTT.

The V call is TRBV7-8, the J call TRBJ2-2; TRBD1 agrees at 7 bases. Germline trimming cut 2 bases from V and 5 bases from J; bases unmatched to any gene: 5. Germline CDR1 and CDR2: SGHVS and FQNEAQ. This CDR3 is 15 amino acids long. In nucleotides, the CDR3 is TGTGCCAGCAGCTTAAATAGGGGGCAGACCGGGGAGCTGTTTTTT. Its translation: CASSLNRGQTGELFF. Full variable domain (outside the CDR3, taken from reference TRBV7-8 and TRBJ2-2): GAGVSQSPRYKVAKRGQDVALRCDPISGHVSLFWYQQALGQGPEFLTYFQNEAQLDKSGLPSDRFFAERPEGSVSTLKIQRTQQEDSAVYLCASSLNRGQTGELFFGEGSRLTVL.

This clone was seen once. The chain has TRBV5-6 and TRBJ2-1, with a possible D match to TRBD1 (6 bases). Trimming pared 4 bases from V and 7 bases from J, leaving 15 bases between. The V gene's germline CDR1 is SGHDT and CDR2 YYEEEE. The CDR3 extends over 14 amino acids. The CDR3 bases are TGTGCCAGCAGCCTTATGACAGGTCAGAATGAGCAGTTCTTC. Amino acid sequence: CASSLMTGQNEQFF.

DNA of the CDR3: TGTGCCAGCAGCCTGATAACAAAAGACTTGAGGAATTCACCCCTCCACTTT. It specifies CASSLITKDLRNSPLHF. This chain connects TRBV6-2 or TRBV6-3 to TRBJ1-6; D remains ambiguous. V lost 6 bases to trimming and J lost 7 bases, with 22 bases between them. Germline V gene lookup returns CDR1 MNHEY and CDR2 SVGEGT. The CDR3 has 17 amino acids.

The chain carries TRBV3-1 (or the pseudogene TRBV3-2) and TRBJ1-6; TRBD1 might be the D (5 bases). V lost 0 bases, J lost 3 bases, and 12 bases lay in between. CDR3 length: 17 amino acids. CDR1 and CDR2 (germline): LGHDT, YNNKEL (reference sequence). This chain's CDR3 is CASSQDLGASYNSPLHF. In nucleotides, the CDR3 is TGTGCCAGCAGCCAAGATCTTGGGGCCAGCTATAATTCACCCCTCCACTTT.

In DNA form, the CDR3 reads TGCGCCAGCAGCGCGGACAAGTTATCCTACGAGCAGTACTTC. Its protein is CASSADKLSYEQYF. The V gene is TRBV5-1, the J gene TRBJ2-7; perhaps TRBD1 as D (5 bases). This CDR3 has 14 residues. Trimming pared 4 bases from V and 1 base from J, leaving 12 bases between. Per the germline V gene, CDR1 is SGHRS and CDR2 is YFSETQ.

The chain employs TRBV30 and TRBJ1-5; TRBD1 might be the D (6 bases). The V gene's germline CDR1 is GTSNPN and CDR2 SVGIG (reference sequence). V dropped 4 bases and J dropped 3 bases, with 10 bases sitting between them. This CDR3 has 13 amino acids. Written as DNA, the CDR3 is TGTGCCTGGACCGACAGGCCCAATCAGCCCCAGCATTTT. It is translated as CAWTDRPNQPQHF.

V usage is TRBV19 and J usage is TRBJ1-3; the D gene is possibly TRBD1 (5 bases). Between the trimmed V and J ends, which lost 1 base and 2 bases, there was a span of 15 bases. The CDR3 covers 17 residues. The V gene's germline CDR1 is LNHDA and CDR2 SQIVND (reference sequence). The CDR3 reads CASSIGGTRSPGNTIYF. Here the CDR3 DNA reads TGTGCCAGTAGTATAGGCGGGACCCGCAGCCCTGGAAACACCATATATTTT.

This clone turned up a few times. V is TRBV19 and J is TRBJ2-1; 8 bases line up with TRBD2. V was clipped by 5 bases and J by 2 bases; unmatched bases: 8. The germline V gene encodes CDR1 LNHDA and CDR2 SQIVND (reference sequence). The CDR3 totals 16 residues. In nucleotides, the CDR3 is TGTGCCAGTAGTCCCTCGTCGGGGGGGACCTACAATGAGCAGTTCTTC. Its translation is CASSPSSGGTYNEQFF.

J is TRBJ2-7 and V is TRBV9, with 7 bases aligning to TRBD2. The germline V gene has CDR1 SGDLS and CDR2 YYNGEE. The trim removed 0 bases at V and 0 bases at J, leaving 3 bases unmatched. This CDR3 comprises 15 residues. The CDR3 spells CASSVESGDSYEQYF. The CDR3 nucleotides are TGTGCCAGCAGCGTAGAAAGCGGGGACTCCTACGAGCAGTACTTC.

This clone has a single count. V usage is TRBV27 and J usage is TRBJ2-1; 10 bases align to TRBD2. V gave up 5 bases and J gave up 4 bases; unmatched junction bases: 14. The CDR3 has 18 residues. Germline V lookup: CDR1 MNHEY, CDR2 SMNVEV (reference sequence). The DNA of the CDR3 is TGTGCCAGCAGTAGAGCGGGAGGGACCCAACTGTCTTACAATGAGCAGTTCTTC. Translated, it gives CASSRAGGTQLSYNEQFF.

The rearrangement links TRBV30 to TRBJ1-4; the match to TRBD1 covers 9 bases. V trimming: 4 bases; J trimming: 3 bases; junction bases outside the gene matches: 9. There are 16 residues in the CDR3. The germline CDR1 and CDR2 sequences are GTSNPN and SVGIG (reference sequence). The CDR3 loop reads CAWTPDRGGANEKLFF. CDR3 coding DNA: TGTGCCTGGACCCCGGACAGGGGCGGAGCTAATGAAAAACTGTTTTTT.

The chain has TRBV15 and TRBJ1-5; 7 bases line up with TRBD1. V lost 6 bases, J lost 5 bases, and 7 bases stayed unmatched. Germline CDR1 and CDR2: LNHNV and YYDKDF (reference sequence). This CDR3 comprises 14 residues. The chain's CDR3 is CATRGQEYYQPQHF. CDR3 DNA sequence: TGTGCCACCAGAGGACAGGAATACTATCAGCCCCAGCATTTT. The whole variable domain, remainder taken from reference TRBV15 and TRBJ1-5, is DAMVIQNPRYQVTQFGKPVTLSCSQTLNHNVMYWYQQKSSQAPKLLFHYYDKDFNNEADTPDNFQSRRPNTSFCFLDIRSPGLGDTAMYLCATRGQEYYQPQHFGDGTRLSIL.

The chain carries TRBV9 and TRBJ2-6; TRBD1 matches 10 bases. This CDR3 comprises 18 residues. V trimming: 0 bases; J trimming: 0 bases; junction bases outside the gene matches: 3. Germline V lookup: CDR1 SGDLS, CDR2 YYNGEE. The CDR3 DNA follows: TGTGCCAGCAGCGTAGTAGGGACAGGGGTCTCTGGGGCCAACGTCCTGACTTTC. The encoded protein is CASSVVGTGVSGANVLTF.

V is TRBV9 and J is TRBJ1-1; maybe TRBD1 (6 bases). Between the trimmed V and J ends, which lost 1 base and 4 bases, there was a span of 14 bases. This CDR3 is built from 15 residues. Germline loops: CDR1 SGDLS, CDR2 YYNGEE. For the CDR3, the DNA is TGTGCCAGCAGCGTATTGGGCCAGGGGAGCACTGAAGCTTTCTTT. The encoded protein is CASSVLGQGSTEAFF.

This clone showed up many times. This chain uses TRBV7-2 with TRBJ2-3; 8 bases are shared with TRBD1. CDR1 is SGHTA, CDR2 FQGNSA, per germline. J lost 0 bases, V lost 3 bases, and 8 bases had no gene match. The CDR3 is made up of 17 amino acids. CDR3 in amino acids: CASSFPDRDLSTDTQYF. DNA of the CDR3: TGTGCCAGCAGCTTTCCGGACAGGGACCTTAGCACAGATACGCAGTATTTT.

J is TRBJ2-2 and V is TRBV11-1; possible D gene TRBD1, 6 bases. This CDR3 spans 15 amino acids. The germline V gene encodes CDR1 SGHAT and CDR2 FQDESV (reference sequence). V lost 2 bases and J 0 bases, leaving 7 bases between the germline ends. CDR3 sequence: CASSLRTANTGELFF. CDR3 nucleotides: TGTGCCAGCAGCTTAAGGACAGCGAACACCGGGGAGCTGTTTTTT.

V usage is TRBV19 and J usage is TRBJ2-5; 7 bases line up with TRBD1. Germline CDR1 LNHDA, CDR2 SQIVND (reference sequence). This CDR3 region has 14 residues. V trimming: 5 bases; J trimming: 4 bases; junction bases outside the gene matches: 7. CDR3 region: CASSGPGGAETQYF. The CDR3 DNA follows: TGTGCCAGTAGTGGGCCAGGGGGTGCAGAGACCCAGTACTTC.

The rearrangement links TRBV7-2 to TRBJ2-7; D call uncertain. V lost 5 bases to trimming and J lost 0 bases, with 14 bases between them. CDR3 size: 15 residues. The germline gives CDR1 SGHTA, CDR2 FQGNSA. CDR3 residues: CASSKDLPSSYEQYF. For the CDR3, the DNA is TGTGCCAGCAGCAAAGACCTACCTAGCTCCTACGAGCAGTACTTC.

In DNA, the CDR3 is TGTGCCAGTAGTACCTATCTAGCGGGGGCTCCCCCGAGGAAAACTAGCACAGATACGCAGTATTTT. Protein sequence: CASSTYLAGAPPRKTSTDTQYF. This chain uses TRBV19 with TRBJ2-3; 10 bases fit TRBD2. The V gene's germline CDR1 is LNHDA and CDR2 SQIVND (reference sequence). This CDR3 contains 22 residues. Trimming took 4 bases from V and 0 from J; bases not matched to a gene: 22.

The genes are TRBV11-2 and TRBJ1-1; no clear D. The ends were cut back, 1 base at V and 5 bases at J, with 8 bases in the middle. The CDR3 spans 13 residues. The germline V gene has CDR1 SGHAT and CDR2 FQNNGV. Written as DNA, the CDR3 is TGTGCCAGCAGCTTAGTTCGTAGAACTGAAGCTTTCTTT. Its translation: CASSLVRRTEAFF.

The chain recombines TRBV24-1 with TRBJ2-3, with 9 nucleotides matching TRBD1. The germline V gene has CDR1 KGHDR and CDR2 SFDVKD. The ends lost 4 bases at V and 5 bases at J; junction bases unmatched: 9. The CDR3 covers 16 residues. This CDR3 is CATSDLRRDRVDTQYF. The CDR3 bases are TGTGCCACCAGTGACCTCCGACGGGACAGGGTAGATACGCAGTATTTT.